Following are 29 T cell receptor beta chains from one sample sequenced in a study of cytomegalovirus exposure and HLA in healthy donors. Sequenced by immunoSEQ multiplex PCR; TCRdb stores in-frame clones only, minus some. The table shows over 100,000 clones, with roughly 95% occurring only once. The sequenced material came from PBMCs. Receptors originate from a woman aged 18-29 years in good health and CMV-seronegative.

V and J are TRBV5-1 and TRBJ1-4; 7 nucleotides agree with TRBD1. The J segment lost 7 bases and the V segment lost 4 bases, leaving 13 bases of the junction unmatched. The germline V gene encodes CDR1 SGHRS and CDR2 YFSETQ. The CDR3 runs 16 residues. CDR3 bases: TGCGCCAGCAGCCCGGGGGACAGCGCCAAAGCTGAAAAACTGTTTTTT. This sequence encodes CASSPGDSAKAEKLFF.

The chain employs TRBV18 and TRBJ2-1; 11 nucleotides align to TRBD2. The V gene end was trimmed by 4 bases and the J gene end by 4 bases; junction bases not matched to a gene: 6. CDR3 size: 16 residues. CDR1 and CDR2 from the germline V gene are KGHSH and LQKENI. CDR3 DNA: TGTGCCAGCTCACAAATTAGGACTAGCGGGTACAATGAGCAGTTCTTC. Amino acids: CASSQIRTSGYNEQFF.

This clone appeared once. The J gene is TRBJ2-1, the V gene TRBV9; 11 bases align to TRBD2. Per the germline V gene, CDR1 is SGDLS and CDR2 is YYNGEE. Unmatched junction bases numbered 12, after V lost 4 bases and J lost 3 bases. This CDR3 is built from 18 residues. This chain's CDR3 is CASSTPLGLAENYNEQFF. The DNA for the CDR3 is TGTGCCAGCAGCACCCCCCTGGGACTAGCGGAGAACTACAATGAGCAGTTCTTC.

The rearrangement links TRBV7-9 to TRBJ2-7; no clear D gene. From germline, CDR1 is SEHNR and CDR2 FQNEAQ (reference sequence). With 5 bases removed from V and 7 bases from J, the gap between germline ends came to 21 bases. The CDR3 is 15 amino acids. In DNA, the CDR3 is TGTGCCAGCAGCCCAGACGGGTCCGCCCTACTGGAGCAGTACTTC. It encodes CASSPDGSALLEQYF.

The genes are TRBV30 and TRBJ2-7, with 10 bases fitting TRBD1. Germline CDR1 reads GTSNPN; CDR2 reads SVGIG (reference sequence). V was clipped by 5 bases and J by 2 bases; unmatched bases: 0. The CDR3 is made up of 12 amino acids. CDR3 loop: CAWGQGAYEQYF. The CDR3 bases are TGTGCCTGGGGACAGGGGGCCTACGAGCAGTACTTC.

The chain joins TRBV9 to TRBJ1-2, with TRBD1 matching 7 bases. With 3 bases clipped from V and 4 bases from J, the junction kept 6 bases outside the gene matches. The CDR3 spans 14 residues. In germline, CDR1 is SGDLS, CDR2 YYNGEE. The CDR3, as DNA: TGTGCCAGCAGCGAATCGACAGGGCCCTATGGCTACACCTTC. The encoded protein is CASSESTGPYGYTF.

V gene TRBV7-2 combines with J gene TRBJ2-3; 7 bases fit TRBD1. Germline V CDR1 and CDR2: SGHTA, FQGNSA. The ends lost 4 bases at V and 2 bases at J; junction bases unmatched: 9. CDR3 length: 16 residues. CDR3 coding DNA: TGTGCCAGCAGCTACAGCCCAGACAGGGACACAGATACGCAGTATTTT. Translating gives CASSYSPDRDTDTQYF.

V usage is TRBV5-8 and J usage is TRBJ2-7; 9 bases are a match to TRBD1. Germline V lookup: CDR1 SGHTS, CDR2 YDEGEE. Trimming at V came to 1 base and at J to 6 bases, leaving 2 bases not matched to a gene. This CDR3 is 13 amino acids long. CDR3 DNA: TGTGCCAGCAGCTTGACAGGGGGCGTCGAGCAGTACTTC. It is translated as CASSLTGGVEQYF.

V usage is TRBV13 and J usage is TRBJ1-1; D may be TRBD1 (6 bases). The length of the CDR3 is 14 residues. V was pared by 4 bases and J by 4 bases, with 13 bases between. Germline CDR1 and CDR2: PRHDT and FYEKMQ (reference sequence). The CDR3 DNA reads TGTGCCAGCAGCTCACAGGGAGGGCGCACTGAAGCTTTCTTT. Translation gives CASSSQGGRTEAFF. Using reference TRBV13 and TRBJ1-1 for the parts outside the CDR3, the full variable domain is AAGVIQSPRHLIKEKRETATLKCYPIPRHDTVYWYQQGPGQDPQFLISFYEKMQSDKGSIPDRFSAQQFSDYHSELNMSSLELGDSALYFCASSSQGGRTEAFFGQGTRLTVV.

The CDR3 DNA is TGTGCCACCTCCAGGGTATCGGGCAATCAGCCCCAGCATTTT. Translating it yields CATSRVSGNQPQHF. The chain uses TRBV21-1 and TRBJ1-5; the table's D call, TRBD1, was not checked against the DNA. TRBV21-1 is described as a pseudogene. The CDR3 is 14 amino acids.

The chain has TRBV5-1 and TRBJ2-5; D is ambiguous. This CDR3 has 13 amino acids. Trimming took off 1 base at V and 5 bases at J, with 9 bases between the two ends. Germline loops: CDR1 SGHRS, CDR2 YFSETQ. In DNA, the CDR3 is TGCGCCAGCAGCTTGCTAGGCGACGAGACCCAGTACTTC. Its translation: CASSLLGDETQYF.

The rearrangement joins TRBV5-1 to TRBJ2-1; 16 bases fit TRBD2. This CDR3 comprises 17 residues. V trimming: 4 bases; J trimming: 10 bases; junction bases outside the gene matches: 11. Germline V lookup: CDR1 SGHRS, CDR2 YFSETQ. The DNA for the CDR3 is TGCGCCAGCAGCCCCCTAGGGGGGACTAGCGGGAGGGTAGAGCAGTTCTTC. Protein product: CASSPLGGTSGRVEQFF.

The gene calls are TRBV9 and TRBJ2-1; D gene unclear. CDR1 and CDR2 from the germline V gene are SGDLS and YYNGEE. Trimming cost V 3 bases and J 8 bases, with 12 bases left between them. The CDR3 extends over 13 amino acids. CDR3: CASSEPSKYEQFF. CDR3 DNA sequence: TGTGCCAGCAGCGAGCCCTCTAAATATGAGCAGTTCTTC.

CDR3 bases: TGCGCCAGCGCCGGGACTAGCGGCACCGGGGAGCTGTTTTTT. This sequence encodes CASAGTSGTGELFF. The rearrangement links TRBV5-1 to TRBJ2-2; 11 bases fit TRBD2. Per germline, CDR1 SGHRS and CDR2 YFSETQ. The length of the CDR3 is 14 residues. J lost 4 bases, V lost 7 bases, and 3 bases had no gene match.

CDR3 sequence (DNA): TGTGCCAGCGGGGTTTCGACAGGCAACACTGAAGCTTTCTTT. It specifies CASGVSTGNTEAFF. This chain links TRBV6-5 with TRBJ1-1; D may be TRBD1 (6 bases). The CDR3 is made up of 14 amino acids. The V gene lost 8 bases and the J gene lost 2 bases, with 15 bases spanning the gap. Germline V gives CDR1 MNHEY, CDR2 SVGAGI.

The chain's CDR3 is CASSLKGGAGSPLHF. DNA for the CDR3: TGTGCCAGCAGCTTAAAAGGGGGGGCCGGTTCACCCCTCCACTTT. The chain is built from TRBV7-3 and TRBJ1-6; tentatively, D is TRBD1 (6 bases). The V end was cut by 1 base, the J end by 9 bases, with 13 bases between. Germline V gene lookup returns CDR1 SGHTA and CDR2 FQGTGA. This CDR3 comprises 15 residues.

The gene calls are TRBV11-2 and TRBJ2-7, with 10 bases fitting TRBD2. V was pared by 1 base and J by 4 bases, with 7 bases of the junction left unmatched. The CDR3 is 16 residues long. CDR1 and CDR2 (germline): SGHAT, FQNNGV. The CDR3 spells CASSLVSSGSGYEQYF. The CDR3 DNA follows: TGTGCCAGCAGCTTAGTATCTAGCGGGAGTGGGTACGAGCAGTACTTC.

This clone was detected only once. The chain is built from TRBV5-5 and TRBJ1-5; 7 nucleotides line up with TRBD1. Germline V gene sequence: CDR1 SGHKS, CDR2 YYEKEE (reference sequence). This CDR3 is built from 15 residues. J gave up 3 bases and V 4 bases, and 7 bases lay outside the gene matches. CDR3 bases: TGTGCCAGCAGCAGGACGACAGGGCTCAATCAGCCCCAGCATTTT. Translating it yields CASSRTTGLNQPQHF. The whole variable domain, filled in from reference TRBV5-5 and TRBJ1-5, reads DAGVTQSPTHLIKTRGQQVTLRCSPISGHKSVSWYQQVLGQGPQFIFQYYEKEERGRGNFPDRFSARQFPNYSSELNVNALLLGDSALYLCASSRTTGLNQPQHFGDGTRLSIL.

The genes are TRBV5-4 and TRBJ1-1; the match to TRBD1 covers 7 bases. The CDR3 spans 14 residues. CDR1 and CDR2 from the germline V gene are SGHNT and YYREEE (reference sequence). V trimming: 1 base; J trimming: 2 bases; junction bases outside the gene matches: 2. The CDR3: CASSLQGVNTEAFF. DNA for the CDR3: TGTGCCAGCAGCTTGCAGGGGGTTAACACTGAAGCTTTCTTT.

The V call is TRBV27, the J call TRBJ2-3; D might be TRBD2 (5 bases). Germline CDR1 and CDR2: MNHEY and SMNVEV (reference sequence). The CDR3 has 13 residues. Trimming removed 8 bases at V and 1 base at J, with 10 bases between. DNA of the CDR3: TGTGCCAGCGGGCGGGTGGGCACAGATACGCAGTATTTT. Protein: CASGRVGTDTQYF.

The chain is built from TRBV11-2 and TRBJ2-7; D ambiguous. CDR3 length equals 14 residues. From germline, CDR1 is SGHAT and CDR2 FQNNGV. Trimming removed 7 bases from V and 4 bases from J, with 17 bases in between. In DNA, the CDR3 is TGTGCCAGCACCAGAGCTAGGTCCTTATACGAGCAGTACTTC. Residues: CASTRARSLYEQYF.

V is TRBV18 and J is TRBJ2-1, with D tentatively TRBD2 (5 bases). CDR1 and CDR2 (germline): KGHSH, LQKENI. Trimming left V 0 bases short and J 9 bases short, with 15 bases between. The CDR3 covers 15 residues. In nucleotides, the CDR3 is TGTGCCAGCTCACCACCATCGAAGAGGGCCATTGAGCAGTTCTTC. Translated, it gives CASSPPSKRAIEQFF.

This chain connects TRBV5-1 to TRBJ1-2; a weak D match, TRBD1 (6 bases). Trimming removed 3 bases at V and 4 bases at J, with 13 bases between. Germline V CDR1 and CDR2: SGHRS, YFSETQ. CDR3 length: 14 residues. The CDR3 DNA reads TGCGCCAGCAGCTCCGGACAGCCGACCTATGGCTACACCTTC. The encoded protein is CASSSGQPTYGYTF.

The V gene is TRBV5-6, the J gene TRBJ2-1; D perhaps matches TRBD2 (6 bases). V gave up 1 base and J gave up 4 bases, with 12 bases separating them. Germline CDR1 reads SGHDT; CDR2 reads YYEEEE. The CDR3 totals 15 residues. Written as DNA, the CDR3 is TGTGCCAGCAGCTTGTCCGGGGGTCATTACAATGAGCAGTTCTTC. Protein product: CASSLSGGHYNEQFF.

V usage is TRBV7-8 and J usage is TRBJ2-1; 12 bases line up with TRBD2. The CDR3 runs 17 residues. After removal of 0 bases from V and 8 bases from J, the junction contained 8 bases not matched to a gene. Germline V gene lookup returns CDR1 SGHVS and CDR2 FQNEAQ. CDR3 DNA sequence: TGTGCCAGCAGCTTAGCGCGACTAGCGGGAGCAAGGGATGAGCAGTTCTTC. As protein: CASSLARLAGARDEQFF.

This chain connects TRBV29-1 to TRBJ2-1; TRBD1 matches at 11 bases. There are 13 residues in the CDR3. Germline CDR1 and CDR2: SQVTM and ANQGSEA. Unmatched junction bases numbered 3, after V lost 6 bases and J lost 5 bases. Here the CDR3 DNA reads TGCAGCGTAGGGACAGGGGGTCACAATGAGCAGTTCTTC. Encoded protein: CSVGTGGHNEQFF.

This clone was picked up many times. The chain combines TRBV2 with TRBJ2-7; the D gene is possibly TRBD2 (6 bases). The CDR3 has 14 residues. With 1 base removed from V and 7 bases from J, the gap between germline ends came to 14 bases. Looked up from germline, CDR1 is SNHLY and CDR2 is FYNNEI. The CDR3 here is CASSEVGTVGEQYF. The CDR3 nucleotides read TGTGCCAGCAGTGAAGTGGGGACTGTCGGGGAGCAGTACTTC.

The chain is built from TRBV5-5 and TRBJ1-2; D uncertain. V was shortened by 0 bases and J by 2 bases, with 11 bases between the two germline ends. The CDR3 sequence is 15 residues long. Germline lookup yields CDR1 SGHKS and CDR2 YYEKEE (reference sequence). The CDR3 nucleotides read TGTGCCAGCAGCTTGGGGTTTGTAGCGAACTATGGCTACACCTTC. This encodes CASSLGFVANYGYTF.

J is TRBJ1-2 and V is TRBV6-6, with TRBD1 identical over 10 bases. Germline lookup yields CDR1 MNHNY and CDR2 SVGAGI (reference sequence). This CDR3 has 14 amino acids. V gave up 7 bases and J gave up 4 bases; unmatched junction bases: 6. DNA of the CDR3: TGTGCCAGCACCGGGACAGGGGATAGCTATGGCTACACCTTC. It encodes CASTGTGDSYGYTF.